The 16 T cell receptor beta chains given below trace back to one sample, sequenced in a study of human T cells and chemical hapten exposure. TCRdb fed the RACE reads into MiXCR, producing one record per CDR3 protein. The sample holds 360,000 or so distinct CDR3 sequences, about 6.3% seen once. The time point denotes: patch test 2, 6 weeks after DPC sensitization. The treatment denotes: therapeutic diphenylcyclopropenone sensitization with weekly scalp DPC. Sequences were derived from whole blood, sampled in connection with sensitization to the hapten diphenylcyclopropenone (DPC). The receptors were sampled from a woman aged 18-29 years with alopecia areata. Some clones in this sample may be carry-over from other donors' samples.

This clonotype was seen repeatedly, ten times or more. J is TRBJ1-5 and V is TRBV7-9, with D unresolved. This CDR3 is built from 12 residues. In germline, CDR1 is SEHNR, CDR2 FQNEAQ (reference sequence). Trimming stripped 5 bases from V and 7 bases from J, with 9 bases between. This chain's CDR3 is CASSQREQPQHF. DNA for the CDR3: TGTGCCAGCAGCCAAAGAGAACAGCCCCAGCATTTT.

This chain links TRBV19 with TRBJ2-3, with D perhaps TRBD2 (6 bases). Germline loops: CDR1 LNHDA, CDR2 SQIVND (reference sequence). V was clipped by 10 bases and J by 0 bases, with 14 bases between them. The CDR3 length is 14 residues. Here the CDR3 DNA reads TGTGCCACCAGGAGGGACCTTAGCACAGATACGCAGTATTTT. Its translation is CATRRDLSTDTQYF.

A few counts support this clonotype. This rearrangement joins TRBV6-5 to TRBJ2-7, with D tentatively TRBD2 (5 bases). Germline V gene sequence: CDR1 MNHEY, CDR2 SVGAGI. The length of the CDR3 is 13 residues. Trimming pared 2 bases from V and 3 bases from J, leaving 8 bases between. CDR3 in amino acids: CASSYTGSYEQYF. CDR3 nucleotides: TGTGCCAGCAGTTACACGGGGAGCTACGAGCAGTACTTC.

This clonotype was seen at least ten times. The genes are TRBV6-5 and TRBJ1-6; TRBD1 matches at 7 bases. Germline CDR1 and CDR2: MNHEY and SVGAGI. Trimming removed 8 bases from V and 8 bases from J; junction bases left unmatched: 6. The CDR3 sequence is 13 residues long. DNA of the CDR3: TGTGCCAGCTGTCGACAGGGACATTCACCCCTCCACTTT. Amino acids: CASCRQGHSPLHF.

This rearrangement joins TRBV6-5 to TRBJ2-7, with D tentatively TRBD1 (7 bases). V was trimmed by 6 bases and J by 6 bases, leaving 15 bases between them. The CDR3 runs to 13 residues. Germline CDR1 MNHEY, CDR2 SVGAGI. CDR3 residues: CASSRRQGGEQYF. DNA for the CDR3: TGTGCCAGCAGCAGGAGACAGGGAGGCGAGCAGTACTTC.

V gene TRBV20-1 combines with J gene TRBJ1-1; D is unclear. This CDR3 comprises 13 residues. Germline CDR1 and CDR2: DFQATT and SNEGSKA (reference sequence). The V end was cut by 2 bases, the J end by 0 bases, with 7 bases between. The CDR3 protein is CSARRNMNTEAFF. The CDR3 nucleotides are TGCAGTGCTAGAAGAAATATGAACACTGAAGCTTTCTTT.

This clonotype was detected only a few times. The rearrangement joins TRBV5-1 to TRBJ1-2; perhaps TRBD1 as D (6 bases). The germline V gene has CDR1 SGHRS and CDR2 YFSETQ. Trimming left V 4 bases short and J 0 bases short, with 16 bases between. This CDR3 has 16 residues. CDR3 amino acids: CASSPDSRKANYGYTF. DNA for the CDR3: TGCGCCAGCAGCCCGGACAGTAGAAAAGCTAACTATGGCTACACCTTC.

This clonotype has at least ten counts. The chain couples TRBV20-1 to TRBJ1-5; the D gene is possibly TRBD1 (6 bases). V lost 0 bases and J lost 0, with 9 bases in between. This CDR3 has 15 amino acids. Germline CDR1 and CDR2: DFQATT and SNEGSKA (reference sequence). CDR3 region: CSARERTASNQPQHF. The CDR3 coding sequence is TGCAGTGCTAGAGAACGGACAGCTAGCAATCAGCCCCAGCATTTT.

This clonotype showed up many times. The chain couples TRBV5-1 to TRBJ1-1; D is ambiguous. In germline, CDR1 is SGHRS, CDR2 YFSETQ. The V end was cut by 5 bases, the J end by 3 bases, with 11 bases between. The CDR3 consists of 13 residues. The CDR3 loop is CASRGEQYTEAFF. DNA of the CDR3: TGCGCCAGCAGAGGTGAACAGTACACTGAAGCTTTCTTT.

V is TRBV7-2 and J is TRBJ2-3; 12 bases agree with TRBD2. The CDR3 is 15 residues long. With V trimmed by 5 bases and J by 5 bases, 5 bases remained unmatched. Germline CDR1 reads SGHTA; CDR2 reads FQGNSA. CDR3: CASSRETSGGDTQYF. In nucleotides, the CDR3 is TGTGCCAGCAGCCGTGAGACTAGCGGGGGAGATACGCAGTATTTT.

This clonotype occurred many times. This rearrangement joins TRBV7-2 to TRBJ1-5; D possibly corresponds to TRBD1 (6 bases). The CDR3 covers 13 residues. Trimming took off 7 bases at V and 6 bases at J, with 13 bases between the two ends. CDR1 and CDR2 (germline): SGHTA, FQGNSA. The CDR3 coding sequence is TGTGCCAGCAATTTGGGCAGGGGTCAGCCCCAGCATTTT. Its translation is CASNLGRGQPQHF. Full variable domain (missing parts from reference TRBV7-2 and TRBJ1-5): GAGVSQSPSNKVTEKGKDVELRCDPISGHTALYWYRQSLGQGLEFLIYFQGNSAPDKSGLPSDRFSAERTGGSVSTLTIQRTQQEDSAVYLCASNLGRGQPQHFGDGTRLSIL.

The chain joins TRBV6-5 to TRBJ2-5; D could derive from TRBD1 or TRBD2 (5 bases each). The CDR3 loop spans 14 amino acids. Germline assignment: CDR1 MNHEY and CDR2 SVGAGI. Between the trimmed V and J ends, which lost 6 bases and 2 bases, there was a span of 13 bases. The CDR3 bases are TGTGCCAGCAGCCGGGGACCGAGACAAGAGACCCAGTACTTC. Its protein is CASSRGPRQETQYF.

In this sample, this clonotype turned up many times. The gene calls are TRBV10-3 and TRBJ2-1; D is undetermined. The germline CDR1 and CDR2 sequences are ENHRY and SYGVKD. V was trimmed by 2 bases and J by 6 bases, leaving 11 bases between them. CDR3 length equals 14 residues. CDR3 in amino acids: CAISERHYLNEQFF. CDR3 nucleotides: TGTGCCATCAGTGAGCGTCACTACCTCAATGAGCAGTTCTTC.

This clonotype was detected ten times or more. V usage is TRBV12-3 or TRBV12-4 and J usage is TRBJ1-1; a weak D match, TRBD1 (5 bases). The V end was cut by 6 bases, the J end by 3 bases, with 11 bases between. This CDR3 has 13 residues. In DNA, the CDR3 is TGTGCCAGCAGGGGACCCGGGGACACTGAAGCTTTCTTT. Translating it yields CASRGPGDTEAFF.

V is TRBV20-1 and J is TRBJ2-6; possibly TRBD1 for D (5 bases). The CDR3 totals 18 residues. Trimming took off 3 bases at V and 1 base at J, with 19 bases between the two ends. The germline CDR1 and CDR2 sequences are DFQATT and SNEGSKA (reference sequence). The CDR3 coding sequence is TGCAGTGCTAGTAAGGGGCAGGATACCCGTTCTGGGGCCAACGTCCTGACTTTC. It specifies CSASKGQDTRSGANVLTF.

The chain couples TRBV29-1 to TRBJ2-3; TRBD1 matches 9 bases. Per germline, CDR1 SQVTM and CDR2 ANQGSEA. The CDR3 runs 13 residues. The V and J ends lost 5 bases and 2 bases, in that order; junction bases with no gene match: 2. The CDR3 loop reads CSVRDRATDTQYF. The CDR3 DNA follows: TGCAGCGTTCGGGACAGGGCCACAGATACGCAGTATTTT.